This T cell receptor beta chain comes out of a study of OX40 agonist ivuxolimab in advanced cancers. CDR3 length equals 16 residues. Looked up from germline, CDR1 is SGHVT and CDR2 is SQSDAQ. V lost 1 base and J lost 7, with 20 bases in between. Some clones are missing from TCRdb's copy, which holds only in-frame ones; the method was immunoSEQ multiplex PCR. The sample yields under 35,000 clones, approximately 92% seen once. This specimen was CD4+ or CD8+ T cells sorted from blood, taken in a trial of the OX40 agonist ivuxolimab. This receptor was taken from an adult with an advanced solid tumor such as melanoma, head and neck, liver or kidney cancer. J is TRBJ2-7 and V is TRBV7-4, with D perhaps being TRBD1 or TRBD2 (6 bases each). The CDR3, as DNA: TGTGCCAGCAGCTTAGGGCGGGGACAAACCCCTCCGGAGCAGTACTTC. This translates into CASSLGRGQTPPEQYF.